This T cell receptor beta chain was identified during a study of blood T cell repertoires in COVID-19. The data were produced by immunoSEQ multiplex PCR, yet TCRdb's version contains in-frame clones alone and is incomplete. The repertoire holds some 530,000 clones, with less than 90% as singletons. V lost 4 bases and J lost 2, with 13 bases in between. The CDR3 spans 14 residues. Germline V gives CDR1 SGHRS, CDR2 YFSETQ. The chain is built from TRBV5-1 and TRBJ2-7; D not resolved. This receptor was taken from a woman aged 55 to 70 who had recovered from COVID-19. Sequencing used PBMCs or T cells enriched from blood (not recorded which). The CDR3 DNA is TGCGCCAGCAGCCCAGGATCCTACACCTACGAGCAGTACTTC. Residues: CASSPGSYTYEQYF.